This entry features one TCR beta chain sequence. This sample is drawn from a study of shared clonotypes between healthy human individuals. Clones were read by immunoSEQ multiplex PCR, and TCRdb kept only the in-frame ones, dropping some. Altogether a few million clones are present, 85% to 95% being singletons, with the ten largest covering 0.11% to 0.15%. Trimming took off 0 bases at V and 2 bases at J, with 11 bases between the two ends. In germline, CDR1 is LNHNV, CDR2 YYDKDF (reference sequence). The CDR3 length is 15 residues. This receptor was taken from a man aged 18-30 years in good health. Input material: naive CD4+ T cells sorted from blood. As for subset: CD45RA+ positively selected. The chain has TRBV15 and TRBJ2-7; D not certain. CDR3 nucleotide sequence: TGTGCCACCAGCAGAGAATCGATACGAACCTACGAGCAGTACTTC. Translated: CATSRESIRTYEQYF.